Following are 30 T cell receptor beta chains from one sample sequenced in a study of blood T cell repertoires in COVID-19. The method was immunoSEQ multiplex PCR; TCRdb's version includes in-frame clones alone and lacks a portion of them. The table lists 150,000 to 200,000 clones, about three quarters of them singletons. The sequenced material came from peripheral blood. The receptors derive from a woman in her 50s with active or convalescent COVID-19.

The chain is built from TRBV24-1 and TRBJ2-1; possibly TRBD1 for D (6 bases). Germline-derived CDR1 and CDR2 are KGHDR and SFDVKD. The CDR3 consists of 16 residues. Trimming cost V 2 bases and J 2 bases, with 12 bases left between them. CDR3: CATSDSQGSAYNEQFF. CDR3 DNA: TGTGCCACCAGTGATTCTCAGGGGTCCGCCTACAATGAGCAGTTCTTC.

This clone was picked up one time. This sequence joins TRBV9 and TRBJ1-6; maybe TRBD1 (5 bases). The CDR3 runs to 14 residues. Germline V gives CDR1 SGDLS, CDR2 YYNGEE. Trimming took 0 bases from V and 5 from J, leaving 6 bases between them. CDR3 sequence (DNA): TGTGCCAGCAGCGTAGGACAGAATAATTCACCCCTCCACTTT. It yields the protein CASSVGQNNSPLHF.

On this clone: At one of its ends the junction is not consistent with the germline gene, which may arise from a read error. J is TRBJ2-1 and V is TRBV18, with 7 bases fitting TRBD2. The CDR3 has 16 amino acids. The germline V gene encodes CDR1 KGHSH and CDR2 LQKENI. CDR3 in DNA: TGTGCCAGCTCTCCACGGGGAGGGACTGCTACAAATGAGCAGTTCTTC. Its translation: CASSPRGGTATNEQFF.

The chain uses TRBV12-3 or TRBV12-4 and TRBJ1-2, with D unclear. The CDR3 is made up of 12 amino acids. V dropped 4 bases and J dropped 8 bases, with 11 bases sitting between them. Here the CDR3 DNA reads TGTGCCAGCAGTTCCAGGAATGACGGCTACACCTTC. Translation: CASSSRNDGYTF.

The CDR3 protein is CASSPMTGRGYTF. As DNA, the CDR3 is TGTGCCAGCAGTCCCATGACAGGAAGAGGCTACACCTTC. The chain recombines TRBV6-5 with TRBJ1-2; perhaps TRBD1 as D (6 bases). The CDR3 length is 13 residues. The V end was cut by 5 bases, the J end by 8 bases, with 15 bases between. The germline gives CDR1 MNHEY, CDR2 SVGAGI.

The rearrangement links TRBV19 to TRBJ1-6; 8 bases align to TRBD1. Germline CDR1 and CDR2: LNHDA and SQIVND (reference sequence). The CDR3 has 15 residues. With V trimmed by 3 bases and J by 8 bases, 6 bases remained unmatched. CDR3 coding DNA: TGTGCCAGTAGTATCCACGGACAGGGAGATTCACCCCTCCACTTT. Its translation: CASSIHGQGDSPLHF.

There are a few counts of this clone. The genes are TRBV28 and TRBJ2-2, with TRBD2 identical over 11 bases. CDR1 is MDHEN, CDR2 SYDVKM, per germline. The CDR3 totals 19 residues. The ends lost 2 bases at V and 1 base at J; junction bases unmatched: 9. Here the CDR3 reads CASSLPLLAGGWNTGELFF. CDR3 bases: TGTGCCAGCAGTTTACCTCTCCTAGCGGGAGGATGGAACACCGGGGAGCTGTTTTTT.

In its sample, this clone was seen once. The V and J genes are TRBV6-2 or TRBV6-3 and TRBJ1-6; 9 positions agree with TRBD1. The length of the CDR3 is 14 residues. V was clipped by 6 bases and J by 7 bases; unmatched bases: 4. From germline, CDR1 is MNHEY and CDR2 SVGEGT. The DNA for the CDR3 is TGTGCCAGCAGCAAGGGACAGGGAAATTCACCCCTCCACTTT. The encoded protein is CASSKGQGNSPLHF.

The chain uses TRBV7-2 and TRBJ2-7; 7 bases fit TRBD2. V trimming: 6 bases; J trimming: 5 bases; junction bases outside the gene matches: 13. The CDR3 contains 15 residues. From germline, CDR1 is SGHTA and CDR2 FQGNSA. The CDR3 sequence is CASRPAGREYDEQYF. In nucleotides, the CDR3 is TGTGCCAGCAGACCCGCGGGGCGGGAGTACGACGAGCAGTACTTC.

The V gene is TRBV30, the J gene TRBJ1-2; possibly TRBD1 for D (5 bases). Trimming took off 5 bases at V and 3 bases at J, with 13 bases between the two ends. The CDR3 totals 13 residues. Germline values: CDR1 GTSNPN, CDR2 SVGIG (reference sequence). Written as DNA, the CDR3 is TGTGCCTGGGCGCCCAGGGTGGACTATGGCTACACCTTC. The encoded protein is CAWAPRVDYGYTF.

The rearrangement uses TRBV28 and TRBJ2-3; 12 bases agree with TRBD2. The CDR3 consists of 16 residues. The germline gives CDR1 MDHEN, CDR2 SYDVKM. V lost 8 bases and J lost 2; bases outside the gene matches: 8. This chain's CDR3 is CASSQTSGSYTDTQYF. CDR3 in DNA: TGTGCCAGCTCACAGACTAGCGGGAGTTACACAGATACGCAGTATTTT.

This clone was recorded once. V usage is TRBV24-1 and J usage is TRBJ2-3, with D hard to call. The CDR3 length is 12 residues. The V gene lost 10 bases and the J gene lost 0 bases, with 7 bases spanning the gap. CDR1 KGHDR and CDR2 SFDVKD come from the germline V gene. The CDR3 DNA reads as TGTGCCACGGCCTCTAGCACAGATACGCAGTATTTT. Its translation is CATASSTDTQYF.

Points on this clone: This CDR3 is also generated by other DNA sequences in the sample. The chain couples TRBV12-3 or TRBV12-4 to TRBJ1-3; D remains unclear. The CDR3 is 13 amino acids. V was shortened by 1 base and J by 4 bases, with 5 bases between the two germline ends. CDR3 sequence (DNA): TGTGCCAGCAGTTTAGGCAGAGGAAACACCATATATTTT. Amino acid sequence: CASSLGRGNTIYF.

In nucleotides, the CDR3 is TGTGCCAGCAGCGTTCATAGCGGGGGGGCCGGAGATACGCAGTATTTT. This encodes CASSVHSGGAGDTQYF. V and J are TRBV9 and TRBJ2-3; 11 bases match TRBD2. CDR1 SGDLS and CDR2 YYNGEE come from the germline V gene. Germline trimming cut 2 bases from V and 5 bases from J; bases unmatched to any gene: 7. The CDR3 consists of 16 residues.

This chain uses TRBV5-6 with TRBJ1-2; D remains unclear. V lost 0 bases to trimming and J lost 9 bases, with 15 bases between them. The CDR3 sequence is 14 residues long. Germline loops: CDR1 SGHDT, CDR2 YYEEEE. As DNA, the CDR3 is TGTGCCAGCAGCTTGGATCCCCGTGGAGTGAGCTACACCTTC. It is translated as CASSLDPRGVSYTF.

V gene TRBV5-5 combines with J gene TRBJ2-3; 9 nucleotides match TRBD2. Per germline, CDR1 SGHKS and CDR2 YYEKEE (reference sequence). The ends lost 6 bases at V and 5 bases at J; junction bases unmatched: 10. The CDR3 has 15 amino acids. CDR3 DNA sequence: TGTGCCAGCACCCTAGGGCGGGGGGGCTTAGATACGCAGTATTTT. Translated, it gives CASTLGRGGLDTQYF.

The chain recombines TRBV9 with TRBJ2-7, with D perhaps matching TRBD1 (6 bases). The V end was cut by 3 bases, the J end by 2 bases, with 12 bases between. The germline V gene encodes CDR1 SGDLS and CDR2 YYNGEE. CDR3 length equals 14 residues. The chain's CDR3 is CASSGTGLTYEQYF. Written as DNA, the CDR3 is TGTGCCAGCAGCGGTACAGGGCTTACCTACGAGCAGTACTTC.

The sample holds many counts of this clone. This chain connects TRBV9 to TRBJ2-3; a possible D gene is TRBD2 (6 bases). V lost 0 bases, J lost 0 bases, and 11 bases lay in between. Germline values: CDR1 SGDLS, CDR2 YYNGEE. The CDR3 runs 16 residues. CDR3 sequence (DNA): TGTGCCAGCAGCGTAGGGCCGGGGGAGAGCACAGATACGCAGTATTTT. Protein: CASSVGPGESTDTQYF.

Ten or more counts support this clone. This chain joins TRBV30 and TRBJ1-3; D might be TRBD1 (5 bases). Between the trimmed V and J ends, which lost 6 bases and 4 bases, there was a span of 25 bases. This CDR3 contains 17 residues. Germline V gene sequence: CDR1 GTSNPN, CDR2 SVGIG (reference sequence). The CDR3 DNA is TGTGCCTGCAAGAAAGGGGCCAGTAACTCGGCGGGAAACACCATATATTTT. Translation: CACKKGASNSAGNTIYF.

The V call is TRBV4-2, the J call TRBJ1-6, with D possibly being TRBD1 (5 bases). V lost 0 bases to trimming and J lost 7 bases, with 16 bases between them. Germline-derived CDR1 and CDR2 are LGHNA and YNFKEQ. This CDR3 is 17 amino acids long. CDR3 residues: CASSQERGRQFNSPLHF. As DNA, the CDR3 is TGTGCCAGCAGCCAAGAAAGGGGTCGACAGTTCAATTCACCCCTCCACTTT.

V is TRBV11-3 and J is TRBJ1-2, with D hard to call. The CDR3 loop spans 13 amino acids. Looked up from germline, CDR1 is SGHNT and CDR2 is YENEEA. Trimming took 2 bases from V and 4 from J, leaving 8 bases between them. CDR3 sequence reads: CASSLREAYGYTF. CDR3 DNA sequence: TGTGCCAGCAGCTTACGGGAAGCCTATGGCTACACCTTC.

The chain couples TRBV10-1 to TRBJ2-1; 9 nucleotides match TRBD2. In germline, CDR1 is WNHNN, CDR2 SYGVQD (reference sequence). The trim removed 3 bases at V and 0 bases at J, leaving 9 bases unmatched. The CDR3 extends over 18 amino acids. The CDR3 loop reads CASSDRAGGPSSYNEQFF. The DNA of the CDR3 is TGCGCCAGCAGTGACCGAGCGGGAGGCCCAAGCTCCTACAATGAGCAGTTCTTC.

Concerning this clone: Different DNA sequences within this sample yield the same CDR3. The V gene is TRBV7-2, the J gene TRBJ2-2; D possibly corresponds to TRBD2 (6 bases). V was clipped by 3 bases and J by 6 bases, with 20 bases between them. This CDR3 has 17 amino acids. Germline V CDR1 and CDR2: SGHTA, FQGNSA. In DNA, the CDR3 is TGTGCCAGCAGCTTTCTGGGTGGGCGGGGCGGGGCCGGGGAGCTGTTTTTT. Encoded protein: CASSFLGGRGGAGELFF.

The V gene is TRBV4-2, the J gene TRBJ2-1, with 10 bases identical to TRBD2. Trimming at V came to 4 bases and at J to 6 bases, leaving 3 bases not matched to a gene. Per germline, CDR1 LGHNA and CDR2 YNFKEQ. This CDR3 has 14 residues. The CDR3, as DNA: TGTGCCAGCAGCCGGGGACTAGCGTTCAATGAGCAGTTCTTC. It encodes CASSRGLAFNEQFF.

The J gene is TRBJ1-1, the V gene TRBV9, with D unresolved. V gave up 4 bases and J gave up 3 bases, with 10 bases separating them. The CDR3 extends over 13 amino acids. Germline V gives CDR1 SGDLS, CDR2 YYNGEE. CDR3 bases: TGTGCCAGCAGCCCCCGGTTAGACACTGAAGCTTTCTTT. Encoded protein: CASSPRLDTEAFF.

The rearrangement uses TRBV15 and TRBJ2-2, with a possible D match to TRBD2 (6 bases). The CDR3 is 12 residues long. CDR1 LNHNV and CDR2 YYDKDF come from the germline V gene (reference sequence). V lost 3 bases, J lost 7 bases, and 6 bases lay in between. The DNA for the CDR3 is TGTGCCACCAGCAGGACTAGCGGGGAGCTGTTTTTT. It translates to CATSRTSGELFF.

V and J are TRBV24-1 and TRBJ1-1; 8 nucleotides agree with TRBD1. V was clipped by 9 bases and J by 1 base; unmatched bases: 3. The CDR3 consists of 13 residues. CDR1 is KGHDR, CDR2 SFDVKD, per germline. CDR3 nucleotide sequence: TGTGCCACCGACAGGGGACCGAACACTGAAGCTTTCTTT. Protein sequence: CATDRGPNTEAFF.

The gene calls are TRBV6-1 and TRBJ2-4; 11 bases are shared with TRBD2. This CDR3 spans 17 amino acids. Germline CDR1 reads MNHNS; CDR2 reads SASEGT. The trim removed 4 bases at V and 3 bases at J, leaving 8 bases unmatched. CDR3 bases: TGTGCCAGCAGTGGGGTCGCTAGCGGGAGGAACAAAAACATTCAGTACTTC. This translates into CASSGVASGRNKNIQYF.

The V and J genes are TRBV12-3 or TRBV12-4 and TRBJ2-7; 7 bases match TRBD1. CDR3 length equals 13 residues. V shed 2 bases, J shed 5 bases, and the junction held 3 bases outside the gene matches. CDR3 nucleotide sequence: TGTGCCAGCAGTTTAAACAGGGGTCACGAGCAGTACTTC. It encodes CASSLNRGHEQYF.

The chain employs TRBV3-1 (or the pseudogene TRBV3-2) and TRBJ2-1, with TRBD2 identical over 9 bases. From germline, CDR1 is LGHDT and CDR2 YNNKEL (reference sequence). The junction had 5 bases not matched to a gene; V was cut back by 3 bases and J by 5 bases. The CDR3 has 15 amino acids. The chain's CDR3 is CASSQAGGPNNEQFF. As DNA, the CDR3 is TGTGCCAGCAGCCAGGCGGGGGGGCCTAACAATGAGCAGTTCTTC.